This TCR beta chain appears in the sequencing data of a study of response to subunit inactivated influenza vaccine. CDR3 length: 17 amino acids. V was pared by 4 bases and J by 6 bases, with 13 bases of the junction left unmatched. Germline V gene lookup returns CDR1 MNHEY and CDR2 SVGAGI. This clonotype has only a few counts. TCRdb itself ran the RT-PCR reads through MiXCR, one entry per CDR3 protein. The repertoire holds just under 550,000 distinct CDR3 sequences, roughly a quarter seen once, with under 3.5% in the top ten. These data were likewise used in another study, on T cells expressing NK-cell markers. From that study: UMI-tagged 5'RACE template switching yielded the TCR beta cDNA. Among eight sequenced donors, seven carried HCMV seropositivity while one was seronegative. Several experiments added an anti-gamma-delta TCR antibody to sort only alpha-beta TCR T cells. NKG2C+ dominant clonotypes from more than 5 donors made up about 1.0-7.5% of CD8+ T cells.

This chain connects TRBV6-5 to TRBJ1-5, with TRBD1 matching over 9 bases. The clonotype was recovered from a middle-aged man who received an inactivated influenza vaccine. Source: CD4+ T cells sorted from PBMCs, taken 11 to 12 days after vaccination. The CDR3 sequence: CASSSGPGQGPGQPQHF. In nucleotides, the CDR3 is TGTGCCAGCAGTTCCGGACCTGGACAGGGGCCGGGTCAGCCCCAGCATTTT.